This section outlines one T cell receptor (beta chain) sequence together with its context. This sample was included in a study of blood T cell repertoires in COVID-19. Study background: The United States, Italy and Spain were the sources of the acute and convalescent COVID-19 samples. T cells, B-cell-depleted T cells, or PBMCs supplied cDNA or gDNA.

The authors' processing: Nucleated cell number was recorded as an estimate derived from reference gene primer amplification. Repertoires were generated with immunoSEQ multiplex PCR, while TCRdb's copy carries only in-frame clones and drops some. V and J calls and clone size are given by that table; D and trimming were obtained from the DNA. The table has roughly 320,000 clones, 85% to 90% seen once. The CDR3 has 15 amino acids. V was cut by 3 bases and J by 2 bases, with 10 bases left in between. CDR1 is KGHSH, CDR2 LQKENI, per germline. Sequencing was carried out using peripheral blood. This TCR was sampled from a man aged 70 or older with acute or convalescent COVID-19. The V gene is TRBV18, the J gene TRBJ1-4; no clear D gene. The CDR3: CASSPQAPTNEKLFF. The CDR3 DNA sequence: TGTGCCAGCTCACCGCAGGCTCCCACTAATGAAAAACTGTTTTTT.